This TCR beta chain was sequenced in a study of blood T cell repertoires in COVID-19. Only in-frame clones appear in the TCRdb table, and some are missing; sequencing was by immunoSEQ multiplex PCR. The table records some 330,000 clones, roughly 88% of them present only once. CDR3 length: 14 residues. Trimming cost V 4 bases and J 2 bases, with 14 bases left between them. Germline-derived CDR1 and CDR2 are SQVTM and ANQGSEA. The material sequenced was peripheral blood. This receptor was obtained from a woman aged 45 to 65 with active or convalescent COVID-19. V and J are TRBV29-1 and TRBJ1-2; D possibly corresponds to TRBD1 (5 bases). Written as DNA, the CDR3 is TGCAGCGTTGGGCTCGACGGGGGAAACTATGGCTACACCTTC. Translated: CSVGLDGGNYGYTF.